This record covers a single T cell receptor (beta chain). Its antigen is as yet unknown. The data stem from a study of long-term antiretroviral therapy in people with HIV. General study results and limits: Post-treatment diversity went higher with ART but stayed below transplant donor controls.

Every participant gave one or more pre-ART and two or more post-ART PBMC samples. Until DNA extraction, the samples held between about 0.9-11 million cryopreserved PBMC. Sequencing relied on immunoSEQ assay v3.0, run at survey level. Some clones are missing from TCRdb's copy, which holds only in-frame ones; the method was immunoSEQ multiplex PCR. The sample comprises about 28,000 clones, roughly 87% of which are singletons, and roughly 1% rests with the top ten. Germline loops: CDR1 SEHNR, CDR2 FQNEAQ (reference sequence). V lost 1 base and J 3 bases, leaving 9 bases between the germline ends. CDR3 length: 15 residues.

The material sequenced was unsorted PBMCs, taken 2 years after starting antiretroviral therapy. The TCR comes from a man between 45 and 60 years old with HIV. The gene calls are TRBV7-9 and TRBJ2-2; D gene unclear. In nucleotides, the CDR3 is TGTGCCAGCAGCTTAGTTGGTGGAGACACCGGGGAGCTGTTTTTT. Translated, it gives CASSLVGGDTGELFF.